Each of the 15 T cell receptor beta chains below was sequenced from the same sample in a study of technical replicates of blood from several donors. The table came from immunoSEQ multiplex PCR; TCRdb's copy has only in-frame clones and leaves some out. The sample shows roughly 67,000 clones, more than 95% of them seen only once. Sequencing used T cells isolated from PBMCs. These receptors were collected from a human donor in good health.

The V and J genes are TRBV19 and TRBJ2-5; possible D gene TRBD2, 5 bases. The V end lost 5 bases, the J end lost 1 base, and 8 bases lay between the germline ends. The V gene's germline CDR1 is LNHDA and CDR2 SQIVND (reference sequence). This CDR3 spans 13 amino acids. The CDR3 is CASSPRGQETQYF. The CDR3 region has the DNA TGTGCCAGTAGTCCCCGGGGCCAAGAGACCCAGTACTTC.

This chain links TRBV28 with TRBJ1-2; TRBD1 matches at 7 bases. The V gene end was trimmed by 2 bases and the J gene end by 6 bases; junction bases not matched to a gene: 12. Germline-derived CDR1 and CDR2 are MDHEN and SYDVKM. The CDR3 spans 16 residues. The chain's CDR3 is CASSLVAGGRANGYTF. The CDR3 coding sequence is TGTGCCAGCAGTTTAGTTGCAGGGGGAAGGGCTAATGGCTACACCTTC.

J is TRBJ1-1 and V is TRBV4-1; TRBD1 agrees at 10 bases. Germline lookup yields CDR1 MGHRA and CDR2 YSYEKL. V was pared by 3 bases and J by 4 bases, with 5 bases of the junction left unmatched. The CDR3 is made up of 15 amino acids. The CDR3 DNA sequence: TGCGCCAGCAGCCAGGGACAGGGGTTTGGCACTGAAGCTTTCTTT. Residues: CASSQGQGFGTEAFF.

The chain uses TRBV11-2 and TRBJ1-4; perhaps TRBD1 as D (5 bases). Trimming removed 5 bases from V and 7 bases from J, with 11 bases in between. This CDR3 has 13 residues. Germline V gene data show CDR1 as SGHAT and CDR2 as FQNNGV. The CDR3 region is CASSPSGAEKLFF. CDR3 DNA: TGTGCCAGCAGCCCAAGCGGGGCTGAAAAACTGTTTTTT.

The V call is TRBV28, the J call TRBJ2-2, with D perhaps TRBD2 (6 bases). The CDR3 is made up of 14 amino acids. V shed 5 bases and J shed 2 bases, with 9 bases lying between them. Germline assignment: CDR1 MDHEN and CDR2 SYDVKM. This chain's CDR3 is CASSHGRNTGELFF. In DNA form, the CDR3 reads TGTGCCAGCAGTCACGGGAGAAACACCGGGGAGCTGTTTTTT.

On this clone: One end of the junction fails to match germline, which may point to a read error. The CDR3 region has the DNA TGTGCCAGCAGCCCGGACTCTCGGATAGCACATTTT. The encoded protein is CASSPDSRIAHF. The chain combines TRBV6-1 with TRBJ2-3; D is possibly TRBD2 (5 bases). Per the germline V gene, CDR1 is MNHNS and CDR2 is SASEGT. This CDR3 has 12 residues.

This clone was seen a single time. V and J are TRBV19 and TRBJ1-2; D is possibly TRBD1 (6 bases). Trimming cost V 6 bases and J 2 bases, with 10 bases left between them. Germline V lookup: CDR1 LNHDA, CDR2 SQIVND (reference sequence). The CDR3 has 13 amino acids. The CDR3 DNA reads as TGTGCCAGTAGCCAGGGGACCAACTATGGCTACACCTTC. It codes for CASSQGTNYGYTF.

The gene calls are TRBV7-2 and TRBJ2-7; D call uncertain. This CDR3 contains 13 residues. The V gene lost 6 bases and the J gene lost 0 bases, with 9 bases spanning the gap. CDR1 is SGHTA, CDR2 FQGNSA, per germline. The CDR3 loop reads CASSSVLSYEQYF. In nucleotides, the CDR3 is TGTGCCAGCAGTTCGGTCCTCTCCTACGAGCAGTACTTC.

V usage is TRBV9 and J usage is TRBJ2-2, with TRBD1 as a possible D gene (5 bases). V lost 0 bases and J lost 0, with 9 bases in between. The CDR3 runs 16 residues. Germline CDR1 SGDLS, CDR2 YYNGEE. The CDR3 bases are TGTGCCAGCAGCGTAGATACGGACACGAACACCGGGGAGCTGTTTTTT. The encoded protein is CASSVDTDTNTGELFF. The full variable domain, with the rest looked up from reference TRBV9 and TRBJ2-2, is DSGVTQTPKHLITATGQRVTLRCSPRSGDLSVYWYQQSLDQGLQFLIQYYNGEERAKGNILERFSAQQFPDLHSELNLSSLELGDSALYFCASSVDTDTNTGELFFGEGSRLTVL.

In its sample, this clone was seen once. This chain connects TRBV7-2 to TRBJ1-3, with D hard to call. V was pared by 1 base and J by 0 bases, with 7 bases between. Germline V CDR1 and CDR2: SGHTA, FQGNSA. CDR3 length: 15 amino acids. CDR3 amino acids: CASSLGRGSGNTIYF. The CDR3 DNA sequence: TGTGCCAGCAGCTTAGGGAGAGGCTCTGGAAACACCATATATTTT.

This rearrangement joins TRBV5-1 to TRBJ2-7; TRBD2 aligns across 14 bases. The CDR3 sequence is 15 residues long. Trimming cost V 0 bases and J 10 bases; bases outside gene matches: 6. Germline CDR1 is SGHRS and CDR2 is YFSETQ. The CDR3 DNA reads TGCGCCAGCAGCTTGGGACTAGCGGGAGGGTTCAACCAGTACTTC. Translation gives CASSLGLAGGFNQYF.

CDR3 in DNA: TGTGCCAGCAGCTTCCGTAAGGGGTCAGCAAGCTATGGCTACACCTTC. It translates to CASSFRKGSASYGYTF. The chain is built from TRBV7-8 and TRBJ1-2, with D possibly being TRBD1 (5 bases). The CDR3 consists of 16 residues. Trimming shortened V by 3 bases and J by 4 bases, and 18 bases separated the two germline ends. Germline V lookup: CDR1 SGHVS, CDR2 FQNEAQ.

This chain uses TRBV2 with TRBJ2-5; TRBD2 aligns across 10 bases. The length of the CDR3 is 15 residues. Looked up from germline, CDR1 is SNHLY and CDR2 is FYNNEI. J was trimmed by 1 base and V by 7 bases; bases with no gene match: 6. The CDR3 DNA follows: TGTGCCAGCATAGCGGGGGGAACCTTCCAAGAGACCCAGTACTTC. Protein sequence: CASIAGGTFQETQYF.

J is TRBJ2-5 and V is TRBV6-1, with 9 nucleotides matching TRBD1. Germline V gene sequence: CDR1 MNHNS, CDR2 SASEGT. V dropped 7 bases and J dropped 4; count of bases not matched to a gene: 7. The CDR3 extends over 14 amino acids. The CDR3: CASILDRGGETQYF. CDR3 nucleotides: TGTGCCAGCATCCTGGACAGGGGAGGAGAGACCCAGTACTTC.

The rearrangement joins TRBV7-2 to TRBJ2-7; D is undetermined. CDR1 and CDR2 from the germline V gene are SGHTA and FQGNSA. The CDR3 has 13 amino acids. V was trimmed by 7 bases and J by 1 base, leaving 11 bases between them. The chain's CDR3 is CASKLSVSYEQYF. CDR3 DNA: TGTGCCAGCAAACTCTCGGTTTCCTACGAGCAGTACTTC.